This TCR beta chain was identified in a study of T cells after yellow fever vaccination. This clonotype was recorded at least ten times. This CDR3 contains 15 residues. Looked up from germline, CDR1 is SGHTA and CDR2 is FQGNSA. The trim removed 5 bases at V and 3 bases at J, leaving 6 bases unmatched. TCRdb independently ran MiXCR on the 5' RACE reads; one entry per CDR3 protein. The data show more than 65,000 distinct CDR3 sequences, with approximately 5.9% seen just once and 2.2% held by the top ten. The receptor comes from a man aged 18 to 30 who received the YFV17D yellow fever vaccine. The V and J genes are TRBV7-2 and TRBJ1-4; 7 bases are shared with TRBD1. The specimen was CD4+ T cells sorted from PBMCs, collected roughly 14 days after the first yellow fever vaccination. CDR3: CASSRRTGPNEKLFF. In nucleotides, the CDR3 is TGTGCCAGCAGCCGGAGGACAGGACCTAATGAAAAACTGTTTTTT.